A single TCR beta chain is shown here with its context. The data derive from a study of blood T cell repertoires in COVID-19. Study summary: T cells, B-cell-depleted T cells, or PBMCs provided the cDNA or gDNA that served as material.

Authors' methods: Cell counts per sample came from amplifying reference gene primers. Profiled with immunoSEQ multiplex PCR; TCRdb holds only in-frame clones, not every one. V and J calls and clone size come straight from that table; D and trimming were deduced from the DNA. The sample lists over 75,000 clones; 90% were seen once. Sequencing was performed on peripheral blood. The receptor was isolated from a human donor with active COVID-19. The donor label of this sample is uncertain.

The CDR3 DNA follows: TGTGCCAGCAGTTGGGGGAGGGGGGTGAACACTGAAGCTTTCTTT. It is translated as CASSWGRGVNTEAFF. V usage is TRBV6-5 and J usage is TRBJ1-1, with D perhaps matching TRBD1 (6 bases). The germline CDR1 and CDR2 sequences are MNHEY and SVGAGI. This CDR3 has 15 amino acids. V lost 4 bases, J lost 0 bases, and 12 bases lay in between.